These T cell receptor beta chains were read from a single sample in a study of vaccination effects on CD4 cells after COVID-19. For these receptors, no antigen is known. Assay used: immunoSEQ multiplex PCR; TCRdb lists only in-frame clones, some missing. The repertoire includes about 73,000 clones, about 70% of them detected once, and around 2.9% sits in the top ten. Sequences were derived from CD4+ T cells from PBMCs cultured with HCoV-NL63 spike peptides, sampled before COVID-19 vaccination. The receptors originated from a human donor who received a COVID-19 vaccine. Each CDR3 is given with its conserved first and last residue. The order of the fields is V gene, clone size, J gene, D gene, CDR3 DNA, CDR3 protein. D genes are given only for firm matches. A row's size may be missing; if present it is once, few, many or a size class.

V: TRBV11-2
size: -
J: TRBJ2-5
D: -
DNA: TGTGCCAGCAGCTTATTCGCGGTATACCAAGAGACCCAGTACTTC
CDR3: CASSLFAVYQETQYF

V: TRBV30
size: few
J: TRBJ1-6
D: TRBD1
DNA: TGTGCCTGGAGTGGCCCCGGACAGGGAGCCTCACCCCTCCACTTT
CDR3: CAWSGPGQGASPLHF

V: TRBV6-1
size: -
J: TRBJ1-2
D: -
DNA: TGTGCCAGCAGTGAATCAGGGGAAGTCGACTATGGCTACACCTTC
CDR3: CASSESGEVDYGYTF

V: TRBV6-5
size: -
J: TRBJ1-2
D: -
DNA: TGTGCCAGCAGTTACTATGGGCCAAACTATGGCTACACCTTC
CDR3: CASSYYGPNYGYTF

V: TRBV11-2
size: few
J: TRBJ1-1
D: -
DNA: TGTGCCAGCAGCTTAGACTACAGGGCTGGGACTGAAGCTTTCTTT
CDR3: CASSLDYRAGTEAFF

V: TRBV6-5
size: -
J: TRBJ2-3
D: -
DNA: TGTGCCAGCACCCACACAGATACGCAGTATTTT
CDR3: CASTHTDTQYF

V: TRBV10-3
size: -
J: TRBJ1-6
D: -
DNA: TGTGCCATCAGTGTTTGGGACGACGGTAATTCACCCCTCCACTTT
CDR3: CAISVWDDGNSPLHF

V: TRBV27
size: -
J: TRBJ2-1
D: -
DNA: TGTGCCAGCAGTCCGATATCGACGTTTTCGACCAATGAGCAGTTCTTC
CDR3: CASSPISTFSTNEQFF

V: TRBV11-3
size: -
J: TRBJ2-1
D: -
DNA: TGTGCCAGCAGCTCAGCCGGGGGAAGCTACAATGAGCAGTTCTTC
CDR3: CASSSAGGSYNEQFF

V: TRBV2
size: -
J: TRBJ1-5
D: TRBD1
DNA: TGTGCCAGCAGACTGGGGACAGGGAATGGCTTTCAGCCCCAGCATTTT
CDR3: CASRLGTGNGFQPQHF

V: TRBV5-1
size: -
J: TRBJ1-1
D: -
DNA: TGCGCCAGCAGCTTGGATACCGGGGGTGGGACTGAAGCTTTCTTT
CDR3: CASSLDTGGGTEAFF

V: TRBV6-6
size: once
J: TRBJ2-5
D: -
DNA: TGTGCCAGCAGTCTCCGGGACCGAGGTTTAGAGACCCAGTACTTC
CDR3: CASSLRDRGLETQYF

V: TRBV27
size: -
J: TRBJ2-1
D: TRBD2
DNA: TGTGCCAGCAGTTTTCAGCGGGGGGGCCATGAGCAGTTCTTC
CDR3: CASSFQRGGHEQFF

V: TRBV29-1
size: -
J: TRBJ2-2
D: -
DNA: TGCAGCGTTGAAACAGGCGGTGACATCGCGAACACCGGGGAGCTGTTTTTT
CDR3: CSVETGGDIANTGELFF

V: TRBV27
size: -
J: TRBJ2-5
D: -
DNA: TGTGCCAGCAGACCAGGTGTCCAAGAGACCCAGTACTTC
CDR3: CASRPGVQETQYF

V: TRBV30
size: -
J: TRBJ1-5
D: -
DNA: TGTGCCTTCCGGGCCACTAACCATCAGCCCCAGCATTTT
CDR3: CAFRATNHQPQHF

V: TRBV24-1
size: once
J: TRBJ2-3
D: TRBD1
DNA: TGTGCCACCAGTGAGGCCCGGGACAGCACTACAGATACGCAGTATTTT
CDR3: CATSEARDSTTDTQYF

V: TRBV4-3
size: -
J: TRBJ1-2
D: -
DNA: TGCGCCAGCAGCGGGTTTAACTATGGCTACACCTTC
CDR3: CASSGFNYGYTF

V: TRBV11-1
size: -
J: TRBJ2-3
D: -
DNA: TGTGCCAGCAGCTCAGATCCCCTAGGGGATACGCAGTATTTT
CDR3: CASSSDPLGDTQYF

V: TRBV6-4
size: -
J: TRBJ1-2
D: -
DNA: TGTGCCAGCAGTGACTCGAGGGGCTACACCTTC
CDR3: CASSDSRGYTF

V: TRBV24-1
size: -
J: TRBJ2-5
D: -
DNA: TGTGCCACCAGTGATACCCGAACATCGTACAAGACCCAGTACTTC
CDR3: CATSDTRTSYKTQYF

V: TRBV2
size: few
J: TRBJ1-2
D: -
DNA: TGTGCCAGCAGCCCGACAGTGCAATTTAACTATGGCTACACCTTC
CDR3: CASSPTVQFNYGYTF

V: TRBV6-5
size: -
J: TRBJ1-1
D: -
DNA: TGTGCCAGCAGTTACTCGACAGGAGCGGGCACTGAAGCTTTCTTT
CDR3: CASSYSTGAGTEAFF

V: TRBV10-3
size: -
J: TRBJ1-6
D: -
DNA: TGTGCCGCCTGTAAAGACAGTAACTCACCCCTCCACTTT
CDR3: CAACKDSNSPLHF

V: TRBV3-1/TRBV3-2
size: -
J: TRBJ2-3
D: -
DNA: TGTGCCAGCAGCCCGAACCGGGACCCCGCCGATACGCAGTATTTT
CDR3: CASSPNRDPADTQYF

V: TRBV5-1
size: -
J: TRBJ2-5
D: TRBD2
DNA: TGCGCCAGCAGCTTGTTCCAGCGGGGGTACCAAGAGACCCAGTACTTC
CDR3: CASSLFQRGYQETQYF

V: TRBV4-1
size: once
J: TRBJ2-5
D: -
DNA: TGCGCCAGCAGCCAAGCGGGCTGGCAAGAGACCCAGTACTTC
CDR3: CASSQAGWQETQYF

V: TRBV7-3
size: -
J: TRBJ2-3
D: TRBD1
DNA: TGTGCCAGCAGCCGCGACAGGGTTGATACGCAGTATTTT
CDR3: CASSRDRVDTQYF

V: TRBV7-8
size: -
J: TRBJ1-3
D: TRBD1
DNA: TGTGCCAGCAGCACCGACAGGGTAGGGGCTGGAAACACCATATATTTT
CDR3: CASSTDRVGAGNTIYF

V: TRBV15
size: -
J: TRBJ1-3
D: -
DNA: TGTGCCACCAGCAGGGCCCCGGGGGGAAACACCATATATTTT
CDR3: CATSRAPGGNTIYF

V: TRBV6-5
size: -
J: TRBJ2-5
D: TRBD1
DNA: TGTGCCAGCAGTAGAAACAGGGGGATGGGGGAGACCCAGTACTTC
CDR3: CASSRNRGMGETQYF

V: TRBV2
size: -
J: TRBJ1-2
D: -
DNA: TGTGCCAGCAGTGAAGAGACAGCTGGCTACACCTTC
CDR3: CASSEETAGYTF

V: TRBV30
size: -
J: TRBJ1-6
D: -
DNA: TGTGCCTGGAGTGTGGAGGGTCTTTCTTCACCCCTCCACTTT
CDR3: CAWSVEGLSSPLHF

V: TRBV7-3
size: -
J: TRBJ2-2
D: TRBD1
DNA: TGTGCCAGCAGCCAGACAGGGGGCTTTAGCACCGGGGAGCTGTTTTTT
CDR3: CASSQTGGFSTGELFF

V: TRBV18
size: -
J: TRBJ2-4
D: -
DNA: TGTGCCAGCTCTAGGGAGGCCAAAAACATTCAGTACTTC
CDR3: CASSREAKNIQYF

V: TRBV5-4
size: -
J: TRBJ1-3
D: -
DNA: TGTGCCAGCAGCTTTCAGGGGAAGAACACCATATATTTT
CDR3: CASSFQGKNTIYF

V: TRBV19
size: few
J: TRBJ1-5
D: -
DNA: TGTGCCAGTAGTATCTCAGGGGGCAATCAGCCCCAGCATTTT
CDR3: CASSISGGNQPQHF

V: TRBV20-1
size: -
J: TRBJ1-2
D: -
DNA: TGCAGTGCTAGTCGGCAGGCCGAAACTAACTATGGCTACACCTTC
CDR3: CSASRQAETNYGYTF

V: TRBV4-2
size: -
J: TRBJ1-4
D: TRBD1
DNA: TGTGCCAGCAGCCAAGAGGAGGGCGGACAGGGACGGGAAAAACTGTTTTTT
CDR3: CASSQEEGGQGREKLFF

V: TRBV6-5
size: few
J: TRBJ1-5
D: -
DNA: TGTGCCAGCAGTTACTCGGGGGGATTAAGGCAGCCCCAGCATTTT
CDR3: CASSYSGGLRQPQHF

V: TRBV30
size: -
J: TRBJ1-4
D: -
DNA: TGTGCCTGGACCGATGGACAGACTAATGAAAAACTGTTTTTT
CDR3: CAWTDGQTNEKLFF

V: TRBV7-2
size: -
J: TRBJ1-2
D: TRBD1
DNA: TGTGCCAGCAGCGTCGGGACAGCCACAAACTATGGCTACACCTTC
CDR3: CASSVGTATNYGYTF